Detailed here is one TCR beta chain. The data were obtained in a study of blood T cell repertoires in COVID-19. Sequencing used immunoSEQ multiplex PCR; TCRdb keeps in-frame clones, though not all of them. The table records about 440,000 clones, about 85% of them present only once. There are 16 residues in the CDR3. V was pared by 5 bases and J by 4 bases, with 15 bases between. Germline V gene lookup returns CDR1 SEHNR and CDR2 FQNEAQ (reference sequence). Specimen: PBMCs or T cells enriched from blood (not recorded which). This receptor was taken from a woman younger than 35 with acute COVID-19. The V gene is TRBV7-9, the J gene TRBJ1-6; TRBD1 might be the D (5 bases). The chain's CDR3 is CASSPWGDSYNSPLHF. The CDR3, as DNA: TGTGCCAGCAGCCCCTGGGGGGACTCGTATAATTCACCCCTCCACTTT. Filled out from reference TRBV7-9 and TRBJ1-6, the complete variable domain reads DTGVSQNPRHKITKRGQNVTFRCDPISEHNRLYWYRQTLGQGPEFLTYFQNEAQLEKSRLLSDRFSAERPKGSFSTLEIQRTEQGDSAMYLCASSPWGDSYNSPLHFGNGTRLTVT.